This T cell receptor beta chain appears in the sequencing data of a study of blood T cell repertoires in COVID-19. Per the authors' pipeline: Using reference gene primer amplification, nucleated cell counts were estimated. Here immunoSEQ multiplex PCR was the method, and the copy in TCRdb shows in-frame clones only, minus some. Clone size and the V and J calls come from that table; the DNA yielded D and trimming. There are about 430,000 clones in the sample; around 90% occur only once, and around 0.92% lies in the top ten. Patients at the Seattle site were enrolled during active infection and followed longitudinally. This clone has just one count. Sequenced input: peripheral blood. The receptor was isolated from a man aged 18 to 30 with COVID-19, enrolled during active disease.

Here the CDR3 reads CASSATETQYF. Written as DNA, the CDR3 is TGTGCCAGCAGCGCTACCGAGACCCAGTACTTC. The genes are TRBV5-6 and TRBJ2-5; D remains unclear. CDR3 size: 11 residues. The germline V and J ends were trimmed by 4 bases and 5 bases, with 6 bases remaining between them. CDR1 SGHDT and CDR2 YYEEEE come from the germline V gene.